The 15 T cell receptor beta chains presented below share a single source sample, sequenced in a study of blood T cell repertoires in COVID-19. The assay was immunoSEQ multiplex PCR, and TCRdb's table has in-frame clones only and misses some. The data contain tens of thousands of clones, 89% of them singletons. Material: peripheral blood. All receptors come from a man in his 60s with COVID-19, enrolled during active disease.

This clone was detected only a few times. The J gene is TRBJ2-1, the V gene TRBV7-9; 12 bases align to TRBD2. Trimming cost V 4 bases and J 16 bases; bases outside gene matches: 5. This CDR3 is 12 amino acids long. Germline V gene lookup returns CDR1 SEHNR and CDR2 FQNEAQ (reference sequence). DNA for the CDR3: TGTGCCAGCAGCTGGACTAGCGGGAATGAATTCTTC. Protein sequence: CASSWTSGNEFF.

The CDR3 spells CASGGATEAFF. CDR3 nucleotides: TGTGCCAGCGGAGGGGCCACTGAAGCTTTCTTT. The chain employs TRBV3-1 (or the pseudogene TRBV3-2) and TRBJ1-1; perhaps TRBD1 as D (5 bases). The CDR3 is 11 amino acids. The V end lost 8 bases, the J end lost 4 bases, and 8 bases lay between the germline ends. Germline V CDR1 and CDR2: LGHDT, YNNKEL (reference sequence).

The chain carries TRBV25-1 and TRBJ2-1; 7 bases are a match to TRBD1. This CDR3 is 14 amino acids long. Germline trimming cut 7 bases from V and 3 bases from J; bases unmatched to any gene: 6. Germline loops: CDR1 MGHDK, CDR2 SYGVNS. For the CDR3, the DNA is TGTGCCAGCACCCCAGGGGGTAGCTACAATGAGCAGTTCTTC. It specifies CASTPGGSYNEQFF.

This clone is a singleton in its sample. The gene calls are TRBV7-8 and TRBJ1-2, with 8 bases aligning to TRBD1. After removal of 7 bases from V and 8 bases from J, the junction contained 6 bases not matched to a gene. CDR1 SGHVS and CDR2 FQNEAQ come from the germline V gene. The CDR3 runs to 12 residues. This CDR3 is CASTQTGEGYTF. CDR3 nucleotides: TGTGCCAGCACTCAGACAGGGGAAGGCTACACCTTC.

The chain joins TRBV25-1 to TRBJ1-2; the match to TRBD1 covers 7 bases. CDR1 is MGHDK, CDR2 SYGVNS, per germline. This CDR3 has 14 residues. The J segment lost 6 bases and the V segment lost 3 bases, leaving 7 bases of the junction unmatched. The CDR3 sequence: CASSDQGGTDGYTF. Here the CDR3 DNA reads TGTGCCAGCAGTGACCAGGGGGGTACTGATGGCTACACCTTC.

V usage is TRBV18 and J usage is TRBJ1-2, with D possibly being TRBD1 (5 bases). Trimming took off 6 bases at V and 8 bases at J, with 25 bases between the two ends. Germline lookup yields CDR1 KGHSH and CDR2 LQKENI. The CDR3 totals 16 residues. CDR3 sequence reads: CASSPNFVGQGDGYTF. The CDR3 DNA reads as TGTGCCAGCTCGCCGAACTTCGTTGGGCAGGGTGACGGCTACACCTTC. Complete variable domain (other parts from reference TRBV18 and TRBJ1-2): NAGVMQNPRHLVRRRGQEARLRCSPMKGHSHVYWYRQLPEEGLKFMVYLQKENIIDESGMPKERFSAEFPKEGPSILRIQQVVRGDSAAYFCASSPNFVGQGDGYTFGSGTRLTVV.

The rearrangement links TRBV19 to TRBJ1-4; the match to TRBD1 covers 7 bases. With V trimmed by 7 bases and J by 8 bases, 10 bases remained unmatched. This CDR3 comprises 14 residues. Germline V gives CDR1 LNHDA, CDR2 SQIVND (reference sequence). CDR3 DNA: TGTGCCAGTATGGTTCGACAGGGATACGAAAAACTGTTTTTT. It specifies CASMVRQGYEKLFF.

The chain employs TRBV11-2 and TRBJ1-5; D uncertain. From germline, CDR1 is SGHAT and CDR2 FQNNGV. The CDR3 has 13 amino acids. Deletions cut 5 bases from V and 7 bases from J, with 12 bases between. The CDR3 region is CASSPGSGQPQHF. In DNA form, the CDR3 reads TGTGCCAGCAGCCCTGGGAGCGGGCAGCCCCAGCATTTT.

The chain uses TRBV5-1 and TRBJ2-3, with D tentatively TRBD1 (6 bases). The germline CDR1 and CDR2 sequences are SGHRS and YFSETQ. V was cut by 0 bases and J by 0 bases, with 11 bases left in between. The CDR3 loop spans 16 amino acids. CDR3 nucleotide sequence: TGCGCCAGCAGCTTGGAAGGGGGACCTAGCACAGATACGCAGTATTTT. As protein: CASSLEGGPSTDTQYF.

J is TRBJ2-1 and V is TRBV15; 10 nucleotides align to TRBD2. J gave up 5 bases and V 2 bases, and 9 bases lay outside the gene matches. CDR1 and CDR2 from the germline V gene are LNHNV and YYDKDF (reference sequence). CDR3 size: 17 residues. The CDR3 DNA follows: TGTGCCACCAGCAGAAAAGTGACTAGCGGGCCCGACAATGAGCAGTTCTTC. This sequence encodes CATSRKVTSGPDNEQFF.

The rearrangement links TRBV19 to TRBJ1-2; D possibly corresponds to TRBD1 (5 bases). The germline V and J ends were trimmed by 5 bases and 5 bases, with 9 bases remaining between them. The CDR3 is 12 residues long. Germline V CDR1 and CDR2: LNHDA, SQIVND (reference sequence). The CDR3 bases are TGTGCCAGTAGTCCCGGGGGTTATGGCTACACCTTC. It specifies CASSPGGYGYTF.

This chain connects TRBV7-9 to TRBJ2-1, with 8 nucleotides matching TRBD2. Germline CDR1 and CDR2: SEHNR and FQNEAQ (reference sequence). The trim removed 4 bases at V and 7 bases at J, leaving 9 bases unmatched. The CDR3 sequence is 15 residues long. The CDR3 here is CASSSTPGLENEQFF. The CDR3 DNA is TGTGCCAGCAGCTCTACCCCGGGACTAGAAAATGAGCAGTTCTTC.

This chain links TRBV20-1 with TRBJ2-1; 9 nucleotides align to TRBD1. The CDR3 extends over 15 amino acids. Per germline, CDR1 DFQATT and CDR2 SNEGSKA (reference sequence). V was pared by 3 bases and J by 4 bases, with 7 bases of the junction left unmatched. The CDR3 bases are TGCAGTGCTAGTGGGGACAGGGCACTGTACAATGAGCAGTTCTTC. Translating it yields CSASGDRALYNEQFF.

The CDR3 DNA reads TGTGCCAGCAGCGAGGGACTTGATTCCTACAATGAGCAGTTCTTC. Protein sequence: CASSEGLDSYNEQFF. The V and J genes are TRBV11-2 and TRBJ2-1; possibly TRBD2 for D (6 bases). The CDR3 covers 15 residues. V shed 5 bases and J shed 1 base, with 12 bases lying between them. From germline, CDR1 is SGHAT and CDR2 FQNNGV.

This chain uses TRBV24-1 with TRBJ1-2, with D possibly being TRBD1 (6 bases). Germline CDR1 and CDR2: KGHDR and SFDVKD. This CDR3 is 14 amino acids long. The V end lost 5 bases, the J end lost 2 bases, and 11 bases lay between the germline ends. The CDR3 loop reads CATSGQGINYGYTF. The CDR3 DNA reads as TGTGCCACCAGTGGCCAGGGGATAAACTATGGCTACACCTTC.